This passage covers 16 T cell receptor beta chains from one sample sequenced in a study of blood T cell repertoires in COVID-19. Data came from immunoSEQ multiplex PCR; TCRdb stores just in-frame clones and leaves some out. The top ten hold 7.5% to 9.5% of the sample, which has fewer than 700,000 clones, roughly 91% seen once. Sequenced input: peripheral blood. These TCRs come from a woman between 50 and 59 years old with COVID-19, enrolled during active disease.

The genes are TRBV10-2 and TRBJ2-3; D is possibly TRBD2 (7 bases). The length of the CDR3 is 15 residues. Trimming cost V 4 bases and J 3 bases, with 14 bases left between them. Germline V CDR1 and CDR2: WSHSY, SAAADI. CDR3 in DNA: TGCGCCAGCAGTGGCCCCGAGGGGGGGACAGATACGCAGTATTTT. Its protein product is CASSGPEGGTDTQYF.

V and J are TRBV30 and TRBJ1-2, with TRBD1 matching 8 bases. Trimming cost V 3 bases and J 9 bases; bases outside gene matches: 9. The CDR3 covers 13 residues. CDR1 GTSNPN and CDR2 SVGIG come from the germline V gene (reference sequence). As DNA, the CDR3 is TGTGCCTGGAGCCGGGACGGACAGGGCCGCTACACCTTC. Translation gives CAWSRDGQGRYTF. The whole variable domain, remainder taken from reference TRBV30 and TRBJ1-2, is SQTIHQWPATLVQPVGSPLSLECTVEGTSNPNLYWYRQAAGRGLQLLFYSVGIGQISSEVPQNLSASRPQDRQFILSSKKLLLSDSGFYLCAWSRDGQGRYTFGSGTRLTVV.

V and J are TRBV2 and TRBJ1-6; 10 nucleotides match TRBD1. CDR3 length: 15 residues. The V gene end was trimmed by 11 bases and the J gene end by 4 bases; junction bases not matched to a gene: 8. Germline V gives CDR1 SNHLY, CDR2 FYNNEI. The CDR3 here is CASQRDRGYNSPLHF. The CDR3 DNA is TGTGCCTCCCAAAGGGACAGGGGTTATAATTCACCCCTCCACTTT. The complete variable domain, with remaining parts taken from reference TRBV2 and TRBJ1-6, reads EPEVTQTPSHQVTQMGQEVILRCVPISNHLYFYWYRQILGQKVEFLVSFYNNEISEKSEIFDDQFSVERPDGSNFTLKIRSTKLEDSAMYFCASQRDRGYNSPLHFGNGTRLTVT.

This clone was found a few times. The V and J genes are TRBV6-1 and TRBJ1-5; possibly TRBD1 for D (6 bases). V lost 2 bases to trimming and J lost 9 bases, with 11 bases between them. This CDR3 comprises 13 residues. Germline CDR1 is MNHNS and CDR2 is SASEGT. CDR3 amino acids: CASSETGGLPQHF. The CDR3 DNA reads TGTGCCAGCAGTGAAACGGGGGGCCTGCCCCAGCATTTT.

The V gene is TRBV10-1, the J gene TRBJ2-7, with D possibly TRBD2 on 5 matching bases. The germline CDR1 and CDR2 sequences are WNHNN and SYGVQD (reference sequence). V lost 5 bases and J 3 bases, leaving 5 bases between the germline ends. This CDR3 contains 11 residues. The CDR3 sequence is CASSSGYEQYF. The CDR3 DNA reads TGCGCCAGCAGTAGCGGCTACGAGCAGTACTTC.

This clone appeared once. DNA of the CDR3: TGTGCCAGCAGCCCGGCGGGGGAGCAGTTCTTC. It specifies CASSPAGEQFF. This chain joins TRBV11-2 and TRBJ2-1; a possible D gene is TRBD2 (6 bases). V lost 5 bases to trimming and J lost 10 bases, with 9 bases between them. This CDR3 has 11 residues. The germline gives CDR1 SGHAT, CDR2 FQNNGV.

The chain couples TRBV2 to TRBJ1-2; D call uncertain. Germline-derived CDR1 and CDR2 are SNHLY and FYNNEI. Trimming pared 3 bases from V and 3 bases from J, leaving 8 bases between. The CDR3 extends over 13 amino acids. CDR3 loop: CASSDRGHYGYTF. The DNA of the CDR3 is TGTGCCAGCAGTGATCGAGGGCACTATGGCTACACCTTC.

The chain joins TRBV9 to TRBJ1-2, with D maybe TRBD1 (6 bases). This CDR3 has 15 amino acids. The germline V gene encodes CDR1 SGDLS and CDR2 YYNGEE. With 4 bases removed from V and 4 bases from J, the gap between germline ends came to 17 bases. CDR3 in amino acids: CASSQGGASLYGYTF. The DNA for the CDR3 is TGTGCCAGCAGCCAAGGGGGGGCTTCCCTCTATGGCTACACCTTC.

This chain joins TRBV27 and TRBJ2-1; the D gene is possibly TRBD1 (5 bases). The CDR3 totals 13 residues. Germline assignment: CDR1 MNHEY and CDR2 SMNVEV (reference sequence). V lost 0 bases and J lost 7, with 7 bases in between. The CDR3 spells CASSLSGPNEQFF. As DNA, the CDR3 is TGTGCCAGCAGTTTATCGGGGCCGAATGAGCAGTTCTTC.

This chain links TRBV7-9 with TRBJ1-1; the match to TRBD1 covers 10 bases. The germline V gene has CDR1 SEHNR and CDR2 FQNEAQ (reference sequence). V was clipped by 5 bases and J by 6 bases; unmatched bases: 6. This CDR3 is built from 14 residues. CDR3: CASSRGQGKAEAFF. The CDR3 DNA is TGTGCCAGCAGCCGGGGACAGGGGAAGGCTGAAGCTTTCTTT.

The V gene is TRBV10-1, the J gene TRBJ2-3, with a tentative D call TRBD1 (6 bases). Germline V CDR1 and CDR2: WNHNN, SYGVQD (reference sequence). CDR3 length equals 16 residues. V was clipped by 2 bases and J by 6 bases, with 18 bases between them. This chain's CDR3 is CASSEDRGNHPDTQYF. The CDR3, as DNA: TGCGCCAGCAGTGAGGATAGGGGGAACCACCCGGATACGCAGTATTTT.

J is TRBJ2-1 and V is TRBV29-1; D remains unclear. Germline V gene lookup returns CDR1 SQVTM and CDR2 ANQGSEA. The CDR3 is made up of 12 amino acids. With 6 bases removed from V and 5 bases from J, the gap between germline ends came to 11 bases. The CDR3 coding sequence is TGCAGCGTCAAGCGCCTAAACAATGAGCAGTTCTTC. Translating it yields CSVKRLNNEQFF.

The CDR3 region is CASREGAGNTIYF. The CDR3 DNA is TGCGCCAGCCGCGAGGGTGCTGGAAACACCATATATTTT. V and J are TRBV5-1 and TRBJ1-3; D gene ambiguous. The germline V gene has CDR1 SGHRS and CDR2 YFSETQ. The CDR3 length is 13 residues. The V end was cut by 7 bases, the J end by 2 bases, with 10 bases between. Full variable domain (rest looked up from reference TRBV5-1 and TRBJ1-3): KAGVTQTPRYLIKTRGQQVTLSCSPISGHRSVSWYQQTPGQGLQFLFEYFSETQRNKGNFPGRFSGRQFSNSRSEMNVSTLELGDSALYLCASREGAGNTIYFGEGSWLTVV.

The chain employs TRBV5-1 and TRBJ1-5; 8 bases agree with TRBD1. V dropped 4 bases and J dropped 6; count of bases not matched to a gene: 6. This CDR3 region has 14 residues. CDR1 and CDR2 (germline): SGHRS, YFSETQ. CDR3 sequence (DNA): TGCGCCAGCAGCCCCGGACAGGGCGGTCAGCCCCAGCATTTT. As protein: CASSPGQGGQPQHF.

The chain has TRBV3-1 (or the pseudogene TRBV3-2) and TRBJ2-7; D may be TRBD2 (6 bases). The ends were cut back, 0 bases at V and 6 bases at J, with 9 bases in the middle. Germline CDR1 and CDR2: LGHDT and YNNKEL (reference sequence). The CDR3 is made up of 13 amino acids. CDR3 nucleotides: TGTGCCAGCAGCCAAGATGGGGAGGCCGAGCAGTACTTC. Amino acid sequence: CASSQDGEAEQYF.

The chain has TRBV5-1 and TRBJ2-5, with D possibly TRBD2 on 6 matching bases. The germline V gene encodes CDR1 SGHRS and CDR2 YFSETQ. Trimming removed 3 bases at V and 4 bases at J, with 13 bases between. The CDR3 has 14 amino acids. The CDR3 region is CASSSAGGVETQYF. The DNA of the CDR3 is TGCGCCAGCAGCTCCGCAGGCGGGGTAGAGACCCAGTACTTC. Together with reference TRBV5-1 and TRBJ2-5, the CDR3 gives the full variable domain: KAGVTQTPRYLIKTRGQQVTLSCSPISGHRSVSWYQQTPGQGLQFLFEYFSETQRNKGNFPGRFSGRQFSNSRSEMNVSTLELGDSALYLCASSSAGGVETQYFGPGTRLLVL.